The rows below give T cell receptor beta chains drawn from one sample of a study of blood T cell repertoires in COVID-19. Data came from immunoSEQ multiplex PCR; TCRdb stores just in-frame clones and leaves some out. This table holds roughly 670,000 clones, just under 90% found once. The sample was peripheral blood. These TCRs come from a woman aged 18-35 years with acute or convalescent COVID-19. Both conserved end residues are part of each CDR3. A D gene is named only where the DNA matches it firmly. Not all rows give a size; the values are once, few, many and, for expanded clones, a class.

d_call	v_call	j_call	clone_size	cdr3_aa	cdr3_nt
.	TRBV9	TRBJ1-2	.	CASSSAGANYGYTF	TGTGCCAGCAGTTCAGCAGGGGCGAACTATGGCTACACCTTC
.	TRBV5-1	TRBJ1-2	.	CASSLAAEYGYTF	TGCGCCAGCAGCTTGGCCGCGGAGTATGGCTACACCTTC
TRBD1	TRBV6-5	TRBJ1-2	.	CASSYGQGVYGYTF	TGTGCCAGCAGTTACGGACAGGGAGTCTATGGCTACACCTTC
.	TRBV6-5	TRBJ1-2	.	CASSTGLDGYTF	TGTGCCAGCAGCACAGGGCTTGATGGCTACACCTTC
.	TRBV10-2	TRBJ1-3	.	CASSEGLGNTIYF	TGCGCCAGCAGTGAGGGGCTGGGAAACACCATATATTTT
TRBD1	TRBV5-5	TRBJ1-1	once	CASSYDRVRNTEAFF	TGTGCCAGCAGCTACGACAGGGTTCGGAACACTGAAGCTTTCTTT
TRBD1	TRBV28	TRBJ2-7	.	CASSLFGTGGSYEQYF	TGTGCCAGCAGTTTGTTTGGGACAGGGGGGTCCTACGAGCAGTACTTC
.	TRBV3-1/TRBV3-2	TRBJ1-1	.	CASRRREAATEAFF	TGTGCCAGCAGACGCCGGGAAGCAGCTACTGAAGCTTTCTTT
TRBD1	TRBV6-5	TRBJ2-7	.	CASSWDRETSYEQYF	TGTGCCAGCAGTTGGGACAGGGAGACGTCCTACGAGCAGTACTTC
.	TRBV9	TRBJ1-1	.	CASSPPGGANTEAFF	TGTGCCAGCAGCCCCCCGGGGGGGGCGAACACTGAAGCTTTCTTT
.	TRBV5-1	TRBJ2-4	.	CASSSQRGSLAKNIQYF	TGCGCCAGCTCCTCCCAAAGGGGATCACTAGCCAAAAACATTCAGTACTTC
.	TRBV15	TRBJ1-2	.	CATSREFTTGGYGYTF	TGTGCCACCAGCAGAGAATTCACCACCGGGGGCTATGGCTACACCTTC
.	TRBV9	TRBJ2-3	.	CASSVVSADTQYF	TGTGCCAGCAGCGTAGTTTCGGCAGATACGCAGTATTTT
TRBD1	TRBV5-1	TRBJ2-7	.	CASSAGTGGPPAYEQYF	TGCGCCAGCAGCGCCGGGACAGGGGGTCCCCCAGCCTACGAGCAGTACTTC
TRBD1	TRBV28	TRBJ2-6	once	CASSSTTGTGGFGANVLTF	TGTGCCAGCAGTTCTACTACCGGGACAGGGGGCTTTGGGGCCAACGTCCTGACTTTC
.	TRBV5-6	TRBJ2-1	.	CASSLSTGPYNEQFF	TGTGCCAGCAGCTTGTCTACAGGGCCCTACAATGAGCAGTTCTTC
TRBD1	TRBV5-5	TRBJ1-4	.	CASSLGTGGSAEKLFF	TGTGCCAGCAGCTTGGGGACAGGGGGCTCTGCTGAAAAACTGTTTTTT
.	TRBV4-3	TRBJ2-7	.	CASSQQHPYEQYF	TGCGCCAGCAGCCAACAACACCCCTACGAGCAGTACTTC
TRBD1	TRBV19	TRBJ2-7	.	CASSVPGQARGEQYF	TGTGCCAGTAGCGTTCCGGGACAGGCCCGAGGAGAGCAGTACTTC
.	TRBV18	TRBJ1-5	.	CASSPQQSQPQHF	TGTGCCAGCTCACCACAACAGTCTCAGCCCCAGCATTTT
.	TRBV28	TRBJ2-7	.	CASSFGTSSYEQYF	TGTGCCAGCAGTTTTGGGACATCTTCCTACGAGCAGTACTTC
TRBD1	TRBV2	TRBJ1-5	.	CASSRAGGEGNQPQHF	TGTGCCAGCAGTAGGGCAGGGGGAGAGGGCAATCAGCCCCAGCATTTT
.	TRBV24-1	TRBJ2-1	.	CATSDSVLQEQFF	TGTGCCACCAGTGATTCCGTCTTGCAGGAGCAGTTCTTC
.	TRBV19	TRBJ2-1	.	CASSIRGNEQFF	TGTGCCAGTAGTATAAGGGGAAATGAGCAGTTCTTC
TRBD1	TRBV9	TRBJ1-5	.	CASSIQGARHF	TGTGCCAGCAGCATACAGGGGGCCCGGCATTTT
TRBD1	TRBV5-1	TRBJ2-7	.	CASSLAKPTGREQYF	TGCGCCAGCAGCTTGGCAAAACCGACAGGGCGCGAGCAGTACTTC
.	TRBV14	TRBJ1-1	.	CASSQQKGLHTEAFF	TGTGCCAGCAGCCAGCAAAAGGGGCTGCACACTGAAGCTTTCTTT
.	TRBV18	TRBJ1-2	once	CASSPPGSWGYTF	TGTGCCAGCTCACCCCCGGGGTCCTGGGGCTACACCTTC
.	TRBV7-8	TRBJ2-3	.	CASSLSGYDTQYF	TGTGCCAGCAGCTTATCGGGGTATGATACGCAGTATTTT
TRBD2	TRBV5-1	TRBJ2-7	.	CASSGLLIGGVFEQYF	TGCGCCAGCAGCGGTCTCCTCATCGGGGGGGTTTTTGAGCAGTACTTC
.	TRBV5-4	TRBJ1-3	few	CASSLEGGGNTIYF	TGTGCCAGCAGCTTGGAAGGCGGTGGAAACACCATATATTTT
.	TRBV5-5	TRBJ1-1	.	CASSWGGTEAFF	TGTGCCAGCAGCTGGGGAGGGACTGAAGCTTTCTTT
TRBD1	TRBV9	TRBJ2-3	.	CASSAQGAGADTQYF	TGTGCCAGCAGCGCACAGGGGGCGGGTGCCGATACGCAGTATTTT
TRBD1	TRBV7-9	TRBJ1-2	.	CASSLAAGGLAYGYTF	TGTGCCAGCAGCTTAGCGGCAGGGGGCCTCGCCTATGGCTACACCTTC
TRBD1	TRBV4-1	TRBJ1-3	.	CASTPGTGSGNTIYF	TGCGCCAGCACCCCCGGGACAGGATCCGGAAACACCATATATTTT
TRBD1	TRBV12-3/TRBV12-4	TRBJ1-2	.	CASRGTGYGYTF	TGTGCCAGCAGGGGGACAGGGTATGGCTACACCTTC
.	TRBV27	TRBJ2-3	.	CASSLLSTGVPDTQYF	TGTGCCAGCAGTCTTTTATCTACGGGGGTACCAGATACGCAGTATTTT
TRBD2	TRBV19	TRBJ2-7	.	CASKDGGTGGYEQYF	TGTGCCAGTAAGGACGGGGGGACCGGGGGTTACGAGCAGTACTTC
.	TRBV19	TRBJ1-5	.	CASSIDMGGLSNQPQHF	TGTGCCAGTAGTATAGATATGGGGGGACTAAGCAATCAGCCCCAGCATTTT
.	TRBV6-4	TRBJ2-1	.	CASSKDTYNEQFF	TGTGCCAGCAGTAAAGACACCTACAATGAGCAGTTCTTC
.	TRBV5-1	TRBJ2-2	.	CASSWEATGAGTGELFF	TGCGCCAGCAGCTGGGAGGCAACAGGGGCGGGCACCGGGGAGCTGTTTTTT
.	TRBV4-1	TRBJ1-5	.	CASSQDVAGDVGNQPQHF	TGCGCCAGCAGCCAAGATGTTGCGGGTGACGTGGGGAATCAGCCCCAGCATTTT
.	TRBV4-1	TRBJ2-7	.	CASSQGLLSGYEQYF	TGCGCCAGCAGCCAAGGCCTTTTGTCAGGATACGAGCAGTACTTC
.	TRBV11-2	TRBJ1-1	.	CASSLMVGELNTEAFF	TGTGCCAGCAGCTTAATGGTTGGGGAGTTGAACACTGAAGCTTTCTTT
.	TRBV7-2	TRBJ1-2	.	CASTSDRNYGYTF	TGTGCCAGCACCAGCGACAGGAACTATGGCTACACCTTC
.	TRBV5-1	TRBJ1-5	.	CASSLSGISNQPQHF	TGCGCCAGCAGTCTCTCGGGAATTAGCAATCAGCCCCAGCATTTT
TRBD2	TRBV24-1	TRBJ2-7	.	CATSPHGDYYEQYF	TGTGCCACCAGCCCACATGGGGACTACTACGAGCAGTACTTC
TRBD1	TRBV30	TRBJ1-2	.	CAWSAGTGGAGNYGYTF	TGTGCCTGGAGTGCCGGGACAGGGGGCGCTGGGAACTATGGCTACACCTTC
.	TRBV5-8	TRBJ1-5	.	CASTPIGGANQPQHF	TGTGCCAGCACCCCCATAGGGGGAGCGAATCAGCCCCAGCATTTT
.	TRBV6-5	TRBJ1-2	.	CASVIEINYGYTF	TGTGCCAGCGTTATCGAGATTAACTATGGCTACACCTTC
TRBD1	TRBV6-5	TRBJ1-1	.	CASRMAGTGAKAFF	TGTGCCAGCAGAATGGCCGGGACAGGGGCTAAAGCTTTCTTT
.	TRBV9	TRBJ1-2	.	CASSVGSGQIYGYTF	TGTGCCAGCAGCGTAGGATCGGGACAAATCTATGGCTACACCTTC
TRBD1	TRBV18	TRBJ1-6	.	CASSQDRNSPLHF	TGTGCCAGCTCACAGGACAGGAATTCACCCCTCCACTTT